Listed here are 24 T cell receptor beta chains from one sample, sequenced in a study of T cells in Graves' hyperthyroidism and ophthalmopathy. Using RNA transcripts as the source, TCR beta CDR3 regions were amplified. The TCR CDR3 was amplified in a first-round RT-PCR using the HTBI primer set. TCRdb reprocessed the multiplex PCR reads via MiXCR and lists one record per CDR3 protein. The sample has about 520,000 distinct CDR3 sequences, roughly 20% seen once. The material sequenced was blood. The receptors stem from a man younger than 35 with Graves' hyperthyroidism.

As concerns this clonotype: Possible read error: a much larger clone is one base away. This chain uses TRBV2 with TRBJ1-3; 10 bases are shared with TRBD1. The germline V gene encodes CDR1 SNHLY and CDR2 FYNNEI. Trimming took 3 bases from V and 0 from J; bases not matched to a gene: 8. This CDR3 is built from 18 residues. The CDR3 DNA reads as TGTGCCAGCAGTGAGGGGGGGACAGGGGCTGACTCTGGAAACACCATATATTTT. Residues: CASSEGGTGADSGNTIYF. Combining the CDR3 with reference TRBV2 and TRBJ1-3 gives the whole variable domain EPEVTQTPSHQVTQMGQEVILRCVPISNHLYFYWYRQILGQKVEFLVSFYNNEISEKSEIFDDQFSVERPDGSNFTLKIRSTKLEDSAMYFCASSEGGTGADSGNTIYFGEGSWLTVV.

In this sample, this clonotype turned up many times. This rearrangement joins TRBV28 to TRBJ2-7, with D unclear. This CDR3 region has 15 residues. CDR1 and CDR2 from the germline V gene are MDHEN and SYDVKM. Trimming left V 3 bases short and J 0 bases short, with 12 bases between. CDR3 DNA: TGTGCCAGCAGTTTCGTCGGAACAAGCTCCTACGAGCAGTACTTC. Translating gives CASSFVGTSSYEQYF.

V usage is TRBV30 and J usage is TRBJ2-7, with 10 bases lining up with TRBD1. CDR3 length: 13 amino acids. The trim removed 2 bases at V and 6 bases at J, leaving 4 bases unmatched. Looked up from germline, CDR1 is GTSNPN and CDR2 is SVGIG (reference sequence). The CDR3 protein is CAWSLDRGSEQYF. Here the CDR3 DNA reads TGTGCCTGGAGTTTGGACAGGGGGAGCGAGCAGTACTTC.

Points on this clonotype: No conserved phenylalanine or tryptophan ends this CDR3, so it is likely a read error. This chain joins TRBV2 and TRBJ2-5; 7 nucleotides match TRBD1. This CDR3 has 13 amino acids. After removal of 6 bases from V and 3 bases from J, the junction contained 4 bases not matched to a gene. Germline V gene lookup returns CDR1 SNHLY and CDR2 FYNNEI. The CDR3 sequence: CASSRQGEETQYL. The CDR3 region has the DNA TGTGCCAGCAGCAGACAGGGAGAAGAGACCCAGTACCTC.

This clonotype was seen ten or more times. This chain links TRBV6-1 with TRBJ1-2; D not certain. The CDR3 has 13 amino acids. The V end lost 1 base, the J end lost 8 bases, and 11 bases lay between the germline ends. CDR1 and CDR2 (germline): MNHNS, SASEGT. The CDR3 nucleotides read TGTGCCAGCAGTGAAGGGGCACTCGGCGGCTACACCTTC. Its protein is CASSEGALGGYTF.

This clonotype came up many times. The J gene is TRBJ1-3, the V gene TRBV6-2 or TRBV6-3; D may be TRBD1 (5 bases). Trimming pared 6 bases from V and 2 bases from J, leaving 8 bases between. This CDR3 has 13 residues. CDR1 is MNHEY and CDR2 is SVGEGT in the germline V gene. CDR3 nucleotides: TGTGCCAGCAGGGGGACGGCTGGAAACACCATATATTTT. Amino acid sequence: CASRGTAGNTIYF.

This clonotype was counted a few times. A read error is possible here, since a much larger clone lies one base away. V and J are TRBV6-5 and TRBJ1-1, with no clear D. This CDR3 is 13 amino acids long. Germline assignment: CDR1 MNHEY and CDR2 SVGAGI. The CDR3 reads CASSYSAGSGACF. In nucleotides, the CDR3 is TGTGCCAGCAGTTACTCGGCGGGGAGCGGTGCTTGCTTT.

This clonotype came up a few times. J is TRBJ2-5 and V is TRBV12-3 or TRBV12-4; D gene ambiguous. Trimming took off 4 bases at V and 2 bases at J, with 11 bases between the two ends. This CDR3 contains 14 residues. The CDR3 protein is CASSSLMGQETQYF. The CDR3 nucleotides read TGTGCCAGCAGTTCCCTTATGGGTCAAGAGACCCAGTACTTC.

As concerns this clonotype: A read error may be the cause here, since a much bigger clone is one base away. This sequence joins TRBV28 and TRBJ1-1, with D possibly being TRBD1 (6 bases). The CDR3 covers 15 residues. V lost 2 bases and J lost 8, with 18 bases in between. Per the germline V gene, CDR1 is MDHEN and CDR2 is SYDVKM. CDR3 amino acids: CASSLLRGAAAEAFF. Here the CDR3 DNA reads TGTGCCAGCAGTTTACTTAGGGGGGCAGCCGCCGAAGCTTTCTTT.

This clonotype has a count of ten or more. The chain is built from TRBV7-8 and TRBJ1-1; the D is unclear. V was pared by 6 bases and J by 0 bases, with 8 bases between. CDR1 and CDR2 from the germline V gene are SGHVS and FQNEAQ. This CDR3 has 13 residues. The CDR3 protein is CASSLRMNTEAFF. The CDR3 DNA sequence: TGTGCCAGCAGTTTACGTATGAACACTGAAGCTTTCTTT. Supplemented by reference TRBV7-8 and TRBJ1-1, the full variable domain reads GAGVSQSPRYKVAKRGQDVALRCDPISGHVSLFWYQQALGQGPEFLTYFQNEAQLDKSGLPSDRFFAERPEGSVSTLKIQRTQQEDSAVYLCASSLRMNTEAFFGQGTRLTVV.

At least ten counts were recorded for this clonotype. The CDR3 sequence: CASSQGTGNGYTF. CDR3 in DNA: TGTGCCAGCAGCCAAGGAACGGGAAATGGCTACACCTTC. The J gene is TRBJ1-2, the V gene TRBV4-2; D is uncertain. The V end lost 1 base, the J end lost 6 bases, and 9 bases lay between the germline ends. Germline lookup yields CDR1 LGHNA and CDR2 YNFKEQ. The CDR3 is 13 residues long.

This clonotype was recorded at least ten times. The chain has TRBV27 and TRBJ1-2; TRBD1 aligns across 10 bases. This CDR3 spans 14 amino acids. Germline CDR1 and CDR2: MNHEY and SMNVEV (reference sequence). Trimming removed 5 bases from V and 6 bases from J; junction bases left unmatched: 6. The CDR3 loop reads CASSRGQGRDGYTF. The CDR3 DNA is TGTGCCAGCAGTAGGGGACAGGGGCGTGATGGCTACACCTTC.

This clonotype was detected a few times. The chain uses TRBV12-3 or TRBV12-4 and TRBJ2-2; TRBD1 agrees at 7 bases. V shed 6 bases, J shed 2 bases, and the junction held 12 bases outside the gene matches. The CDR3 covers 17 residues. The DNA of the CDR3 is TGTGCCAGCAGACAGGGACAGAATAACATAAACACCGGGGAGCTGTTTTTT. The encoded protein is CASRQGQNNINTGELFF.

V usage is TRBV28 and J usage is TRBJ1-1; D call uncertain. The CDR3 is made up of 12 amino acids. Germline CDR1 is MDHEN and CDR2 is SYDVKM. The V gene lost 3 bases and the J gene lost 10 bases, with 12 bases spanning the gap. The CDR3 here is CASSLVGEGAFF. In DNA, the CDR3 is TGTGCCAGCAGTTTGGTCGGGGAGGGAGCTTTCTTT.

The chain couples TRBV12-3 or TRBV12-4 to TRBJ1-2; no clear D gene. Trimming removed 0 bases from V and 8 bases from J, with 13 bases in between. CDR3 length: 14 amino acids. This CDR3 is CASSLAPGVVGYTF. CDR3 DNA sequence: TGTGCCAGCAGTTTAGCCCCTGGGGTCGTCGGCTACACCTTC.

At least ten counts were recorded for this clonotype. The chain employs TRBV6-2 or TRBV6-3 and TRBJ2-5; 10 bases align to TRBD1. The ends lost 4 bases at V and 5 bases at J; junction bases unmatched: 16. This CDR3 spans 18 amino acids. Germline V gene sequence: CDR1 MNHEY, CDR2 SVGEGT. The CDR3 DNA follows: TGTGCCAGCAGTTCGGCCGGGACAGGGGTAGGGGCATCGGAGACCCAGTACTTC. Protein: CASSSAGTGVGASETQYF.

This clonotype was counted a few times. The V gene is TRBV12-3 or TRBV12-4, the J gene TRBJ2-3; D gene uncertain. This CDR3 is built from 14 residues. Trimming took off 2 bases at V and 0 bases at J, with 6 bases between the two ends. CDR3 amino acids: CASSLSPSTDTQYF. In nucleotides, the CDR3 is TGTGCCAGCAGTTTATCCCCGAGCACAGATACGCAGTATTTT.

The sample holds many counts of this clonotype. The rearrangement links TRBV20-1 to TRBJ1-1; D unclear. The V end lost 3 bases, the J end lost 3 bases, and 8 bases lay between the germline ends. The CDR3 extends over 12 amino acids. Germline V gene data show CDR1 as DFQATT and CDR2 as SNEGSKA (reference sequence). This chain's CDR3 is CSASRRYTEAFF. Written as DNA, the CDR3 is TGCAGTGCTAGTCGTAGGTACACTGAAGCTTTCTTT.

The chain is built from TRBV5-1 and TRBJ1-3; 7 bases agree with TRBD1. CDR3 length equals 13 residues. The ends lost 4 bases at V and 6 bases at J; junction bases unmatched: 4. The V gene's germline CDR1 is SGHRS and CDR2 YFSETQ. The CDR3 is CASSAGQPNTIYF. For the CDR3, the DNA is TGCGCCAGCAGCGCGGGACAGCCAAACACCATATATTTT.

This clonotype was counted at least ten times. The chain has TRBV30 and TRBJ1-2; 8 nucleotides match TRBD1. The germline gives CDR1 GTSNPN, CDR2 SVGIG (reference sequence). V was pared by 4 bases and J by 6 bases, with 4 bases of the junction left unmatched. The CDR3 runs to 12 residues. CDR3 sequence: CAWTMDRDGYTF. As DNA, the CDR3 is TGTGCCTGGACTATGGACAGGGATGGCTACACCTTC.

The gene calls are TRBV3-1 and TRBJ1-1; 12 bases line up with TRBD1. This CDR3 has 15 amino acids. Germline V gives CDR1 LGHDT, CDR2 YNNKEL (reference sequence). Trimming removed 7 bases from V and 3 bases from J; junction bases left unmatched: 6. CDR3 nucleotides: TGTGCCAGCACCCGAGGGACAGGGGGCTACACTGAAGCTTTCTTT. As protein: CASTRGTGGYTEAFF.

The chain recombines TRBV20-1 with TRBJ1-1; TRBD1 matches 7 bases. The CDR3 has 13 amino acids. Germline lookup yields CDR1 DFQATT and CDR2 SNEGSKA (reference sequence). With V trimmed by 6 bases and J by 4 bases, 8 bases remained unmatched. CDR3 bases: TGCAGTGCAGCCGGGACAGCCGGCACTGAAGCTTTCTTT. Amino acid sequence: CSAAGTAGTEAFF.

This clonotype was observed many times. The V gene is TRBV4-1, the J gene TRBJ1-2; D unclear. The CDR3 extends over 12 amino acids. Germline V lookup: CDR1 MGHRA, CDR2 YSYEKL. Trimming removed 0 bases from V and 8 bases from J, with 7 bases in between. CDR3 in DNA: TGCGCCAGCAGCCAAGACAGACGGGGCTACACCTTC. Its protein product is CASSQDRRGYTF.

The V call is TRBV29-1, the J call TRBJ1-3; D is unclear. With 1 base removed from V and 9 bases from J, the gap between germline ends came to 7 bases. This CDR3 contains 11 residues. Germline V gene lookup returns CDR1 SQVTM and CDR2 ANQGSEA. As DNA, the CDR3 is TGCAGCGTTGAAGGGGGAGGCACCATATATTTT. This encodes CSVEGGGTIYF.